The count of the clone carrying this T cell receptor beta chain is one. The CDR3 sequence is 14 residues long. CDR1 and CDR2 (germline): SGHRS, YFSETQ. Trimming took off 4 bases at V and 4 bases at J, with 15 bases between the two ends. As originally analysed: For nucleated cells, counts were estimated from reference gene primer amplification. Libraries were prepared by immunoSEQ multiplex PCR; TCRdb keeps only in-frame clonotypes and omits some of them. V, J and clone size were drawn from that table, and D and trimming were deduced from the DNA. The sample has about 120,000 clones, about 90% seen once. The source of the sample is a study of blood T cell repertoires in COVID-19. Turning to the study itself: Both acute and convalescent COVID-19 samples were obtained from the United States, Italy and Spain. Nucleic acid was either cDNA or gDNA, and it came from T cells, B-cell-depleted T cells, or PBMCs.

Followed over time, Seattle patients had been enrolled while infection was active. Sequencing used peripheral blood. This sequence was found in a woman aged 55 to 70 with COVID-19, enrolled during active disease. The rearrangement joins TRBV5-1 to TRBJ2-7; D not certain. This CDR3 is CASSPQVSLYEQYF. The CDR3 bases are TGCGCCAGCAGCCCCCAGGTTTCCCTTTACGAGCAGTACTTC.